The rows below give T cell receptor beta chains drawn from one sample of a study of control samples from healthy donors and cancer patients. The table came from immunoSEQ multiplex PCR; TCRdb's copy has only in-frame clones and leaves some out. This sample carries fewer than 200,000 clones, approximately 92% of them seen once, and the ten largest clones take 4.1%. What was sequenced was blood. These receptors were obtained from an older woman in good health. Each CDR3 is given without its conserved first and last residue. Each record gives: J gene, V gene, clone size, CDR3 protein. Only some rows state a clone size, as once, few, many or a class for expanded clones.

>TRBJ1-4|TRBV28|NA
AILPPGGEKLF
>TRBJ2-1|TRBV6-5|once
ASSYYRGYNEQF
>TRBJ1-1|TRBV7-9|NA
ASTGTGVTEAF
>TRBJ2-7|TRBV13|NA
ASSRRLAGSEQY
>TRBJ1-1|TRBV10-3|NA
AISPRTANTEAF
>TRBJ2-2|TRBV7-7|NA
ASSARDSTGELF
>TRBJ1-6|TRBV7-2|NA
ASSLGAARRNSPLH
>TRBJ1-4|TRBV6-6|NA
ASSYSPGVKF
>TRBJ2-3|TRBV7-2|NA
ASTGTSATQY
>TRBJ1-1|TRBV10-3|NA
ASSSQVDTEAF
>TRBJ2-3|TRBV7-7|NA
ASSLGTGATDTQY
>TRBJ1-1|TRBV6-2/TRBV6-3|NA
ASSFRGATEAF
>TRBJ1-3|TRBV9|NA
ASSVGAFQSSGNTIY
>TRBJ1-6|TRBV4-3|NA
ASSQGHGDNSPLH
>TRBJ1-6|TRBV6-2/TRBV6-3|NA
ASSPASIDSPLH
>TRBJ1-3|TRBV10-3|NA
AITGTGSGNTIY
>TRBJ1-1|TRBV11-3|NA
ASSLNGDTEAF